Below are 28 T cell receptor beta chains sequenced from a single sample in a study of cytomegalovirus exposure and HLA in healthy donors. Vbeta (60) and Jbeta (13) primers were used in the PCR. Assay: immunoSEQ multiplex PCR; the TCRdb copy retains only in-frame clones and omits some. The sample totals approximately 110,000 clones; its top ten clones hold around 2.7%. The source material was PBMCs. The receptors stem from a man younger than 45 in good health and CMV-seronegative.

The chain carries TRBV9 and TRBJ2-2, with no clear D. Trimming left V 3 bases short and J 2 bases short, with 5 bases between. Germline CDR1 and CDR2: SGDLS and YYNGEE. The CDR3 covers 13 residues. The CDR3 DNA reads TGTGCCAGCAGCGCACAAAACACCGGGGAGCTGTTTTTT. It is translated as CASSAQNTGELFF.

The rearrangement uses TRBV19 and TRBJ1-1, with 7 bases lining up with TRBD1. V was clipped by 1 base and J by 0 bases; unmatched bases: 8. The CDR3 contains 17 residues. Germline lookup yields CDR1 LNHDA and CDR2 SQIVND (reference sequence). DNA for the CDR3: TGTGCCAGTAGTATAGCGGTAACGGGACAGTTGAACACTGAAGCTTTCTTT. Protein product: CASSIAVTGQLNTEAFF. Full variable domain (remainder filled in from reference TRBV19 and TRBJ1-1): DGGITQSPKYLFRKEGQNVTLSCEQNLNHDAMYWYRQDPGQGLRLIYYSQIVNDFQKGDIAEGYSVSREKKESFPLTVTSAQKNPTAFYLCASSIAVTGQLNTEAFFGQGTRLTVV.

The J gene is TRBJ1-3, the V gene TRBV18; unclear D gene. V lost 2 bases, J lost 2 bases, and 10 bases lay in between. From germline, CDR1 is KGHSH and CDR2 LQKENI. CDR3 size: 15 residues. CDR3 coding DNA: TGTGCCAGCTCACCAAGCGGTATTACTGGAAACACCATATATTTT. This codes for CASSPSGITGNTIYF.

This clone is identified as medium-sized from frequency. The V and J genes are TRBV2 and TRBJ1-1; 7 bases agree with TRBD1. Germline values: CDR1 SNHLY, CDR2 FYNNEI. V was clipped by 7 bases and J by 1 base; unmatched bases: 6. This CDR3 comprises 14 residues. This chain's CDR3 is CASTPAGGNTEAFF. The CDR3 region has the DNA TGTGCCAGCACTCCCGCAGGGGGGAACACTGAAGCTTTCTTT. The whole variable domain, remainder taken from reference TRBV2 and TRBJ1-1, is EPEVTQTPSHQVTQMGQEVILRCVPISNHLYFYWYRQILGQKVEFLVSFYNNEISEKSEIFDDQFSVERPDGSNFTLKIRSTKLEDSAMYFCASTPAGGNTEAFFGQGTRLTVV.

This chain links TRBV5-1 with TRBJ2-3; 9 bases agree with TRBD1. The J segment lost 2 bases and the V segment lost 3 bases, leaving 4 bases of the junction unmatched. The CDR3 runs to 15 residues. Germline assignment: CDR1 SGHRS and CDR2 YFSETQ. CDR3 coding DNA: TGCGCCAGCAGCTCACGGACAGGGGTCACAGATACGCAGTATTTT. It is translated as CASSSRTGVTDTQYF.

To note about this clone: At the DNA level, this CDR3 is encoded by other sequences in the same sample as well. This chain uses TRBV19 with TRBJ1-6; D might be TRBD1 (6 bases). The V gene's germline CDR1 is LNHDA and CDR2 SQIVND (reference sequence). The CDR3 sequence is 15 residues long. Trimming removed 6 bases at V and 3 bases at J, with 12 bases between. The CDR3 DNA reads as TGTGCCAGTAGCCGTGGACAGATCTATAATTCACCCCTCCACTTT. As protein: CASSRGQIYNSPLHF.

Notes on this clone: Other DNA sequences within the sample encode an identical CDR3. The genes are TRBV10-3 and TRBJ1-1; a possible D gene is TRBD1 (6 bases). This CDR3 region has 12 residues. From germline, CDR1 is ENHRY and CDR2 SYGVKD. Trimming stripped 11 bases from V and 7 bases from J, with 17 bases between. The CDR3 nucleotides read TGTGCCTCGGGGGGGCTCGATTATGAAGCTTTCTTT. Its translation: CASGGLDYEAFF.

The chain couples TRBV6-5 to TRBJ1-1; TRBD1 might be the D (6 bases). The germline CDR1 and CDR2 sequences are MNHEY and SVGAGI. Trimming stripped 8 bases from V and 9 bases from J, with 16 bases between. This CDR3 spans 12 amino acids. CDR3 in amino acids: CASVGGGSQAFF. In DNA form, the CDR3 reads TGTGCCAGCGTGGGGGGGGGCTCCCAAGCTTTCTTT.

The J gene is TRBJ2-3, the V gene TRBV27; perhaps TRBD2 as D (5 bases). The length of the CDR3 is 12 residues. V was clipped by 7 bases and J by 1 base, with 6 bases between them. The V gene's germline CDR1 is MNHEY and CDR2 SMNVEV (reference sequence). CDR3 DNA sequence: TGTGCCAGCATCGGGGGCACAGATACGCAGTATTTT. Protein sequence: CASIGGTDTQYF.

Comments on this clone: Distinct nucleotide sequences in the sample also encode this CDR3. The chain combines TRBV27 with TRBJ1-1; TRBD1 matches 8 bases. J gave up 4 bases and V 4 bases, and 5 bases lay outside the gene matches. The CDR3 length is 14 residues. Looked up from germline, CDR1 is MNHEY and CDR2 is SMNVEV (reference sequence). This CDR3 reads CASSSADRGTEAFF. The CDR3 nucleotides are TGTGCCAGCAGTTCCGCCGACAGGGGCACTGAAGCTTTCTTT.

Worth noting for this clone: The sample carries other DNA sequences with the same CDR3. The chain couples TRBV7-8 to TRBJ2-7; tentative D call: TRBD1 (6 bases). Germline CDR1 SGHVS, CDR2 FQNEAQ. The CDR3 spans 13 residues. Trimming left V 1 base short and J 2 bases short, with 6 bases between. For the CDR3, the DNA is TGTGCCAGCAGCTTAGACAGGGCCTACGAGCAGTACTTC. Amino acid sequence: CASSLDRAYEQYF.

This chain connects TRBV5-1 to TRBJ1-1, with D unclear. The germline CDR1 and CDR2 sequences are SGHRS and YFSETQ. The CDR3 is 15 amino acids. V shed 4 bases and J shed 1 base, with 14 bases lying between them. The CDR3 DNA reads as TGCGCCAGCAGCCCCGGGGTCTTGTGGAACACTGAAGCTTTCTTT. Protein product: CASSPGVLWNTEAFF.

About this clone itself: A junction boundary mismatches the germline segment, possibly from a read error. The CDR3 nucleotides read TGTGTCAGCAGCTTAGGGACAGCATATGGCTACACCTTC. Its translation is CVSSLGTAYGYTF. This chain links TRBV5-6 with TRBJ1-2, with TRBD1 matching 7 bases. CDR1 is SGHDT, CDR2 YYEEEE, per germline. The CDR3 covers 13 residues.

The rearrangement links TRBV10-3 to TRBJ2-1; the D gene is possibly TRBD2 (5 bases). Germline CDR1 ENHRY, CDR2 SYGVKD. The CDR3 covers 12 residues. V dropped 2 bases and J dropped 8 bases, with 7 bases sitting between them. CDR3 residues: CAISEQLDEQFF. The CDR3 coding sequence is TGTGCCATCAGTGAGCAACTAGATGAGCAGTTCTTC.

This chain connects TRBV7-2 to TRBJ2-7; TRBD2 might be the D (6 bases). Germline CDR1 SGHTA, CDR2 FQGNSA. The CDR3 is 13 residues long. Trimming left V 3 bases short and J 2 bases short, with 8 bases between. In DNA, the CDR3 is TGTGCCAGCAGCTTTAGGAGGGCCTACGAGCAGTACTTC. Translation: CASSFRRAYEQYF.

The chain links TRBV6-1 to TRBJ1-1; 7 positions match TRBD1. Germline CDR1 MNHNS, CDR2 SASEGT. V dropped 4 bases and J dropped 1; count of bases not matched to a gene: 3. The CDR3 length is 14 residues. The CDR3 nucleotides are TGTGCCAGCAGTGTAGGGACAGAGAACACTGAAGCTTTCTTT. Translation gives CASSVGTENTEAFF.

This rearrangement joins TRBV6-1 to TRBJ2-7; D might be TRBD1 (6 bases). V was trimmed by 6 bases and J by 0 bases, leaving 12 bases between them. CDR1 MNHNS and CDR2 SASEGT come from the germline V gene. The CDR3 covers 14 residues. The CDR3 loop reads CASRDATGSYEQYF. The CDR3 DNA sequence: TGTGCCAGCAGGGACGCGACAGGCTCCTACGAGCAGTACTTC.

Written as DNA, the CDR3 is TGTGCCAGCAGCCTGGACAGCCAAGCTTTCTTT. It codes for CASSLDSQAFF. The V and J genes are TRBV28 and TRBJ1-1, with D tentatively TRBD1 (6 bases). Trimming shortened V by 6 bases and J by 9 bases, and 11 bases separated the two germline ends. The CDR3 totals 11 residues. Germline V gene lookup returns CDR1 MDHEN and CDR2 SYDVKM.

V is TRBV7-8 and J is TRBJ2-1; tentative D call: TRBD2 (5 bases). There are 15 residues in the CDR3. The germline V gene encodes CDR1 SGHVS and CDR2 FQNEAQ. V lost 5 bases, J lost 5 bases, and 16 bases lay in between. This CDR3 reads CASSPSLTGNNEQFF. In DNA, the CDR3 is TGTGCCAGCAGCCCCTCCCTTACGGGGAACAATGAGCAGTTCTTC.

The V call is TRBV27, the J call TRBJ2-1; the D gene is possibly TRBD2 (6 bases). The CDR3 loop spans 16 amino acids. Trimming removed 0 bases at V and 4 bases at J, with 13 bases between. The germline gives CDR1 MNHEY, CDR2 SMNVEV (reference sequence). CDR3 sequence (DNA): TGTGCCAGCAGTTTATCGTGGCTAGCGCATTACAATGAGCAGTTCTTC. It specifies CASSLSWLAHYNEQFF.

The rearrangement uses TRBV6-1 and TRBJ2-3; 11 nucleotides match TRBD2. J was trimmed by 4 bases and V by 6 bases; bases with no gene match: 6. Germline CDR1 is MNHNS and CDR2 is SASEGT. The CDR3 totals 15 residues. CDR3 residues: CASSVTSGSADTQYF. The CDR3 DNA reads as TGTGCCAGCAGCGTTACTAGCGGGAGTGCAGATACGCAGTATTTT.

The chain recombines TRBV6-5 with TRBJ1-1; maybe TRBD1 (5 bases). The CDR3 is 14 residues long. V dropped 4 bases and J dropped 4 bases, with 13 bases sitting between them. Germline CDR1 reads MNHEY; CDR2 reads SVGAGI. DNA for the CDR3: TGTGCCAGCAGTTCGATCCGGGGGGGCACTGAAGCTTTCTTT. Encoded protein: CASSSIRGGTEAFF.

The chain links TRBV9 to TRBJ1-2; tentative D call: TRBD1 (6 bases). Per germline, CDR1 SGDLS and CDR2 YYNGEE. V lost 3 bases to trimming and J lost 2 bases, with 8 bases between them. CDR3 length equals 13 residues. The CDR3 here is CASSAGVNYGYTF. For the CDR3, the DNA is TGTGCCAGCAGCGCAGGGGTCAACTATGGCTACACCTTC.

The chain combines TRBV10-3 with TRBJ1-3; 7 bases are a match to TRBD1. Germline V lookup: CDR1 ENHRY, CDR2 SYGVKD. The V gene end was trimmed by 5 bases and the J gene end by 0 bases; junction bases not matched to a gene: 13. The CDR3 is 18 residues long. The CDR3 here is CAISPFPTGPLSGNTIYF. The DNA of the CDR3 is TGTGCCATCAGTCCTTTCCCGACAGGGCCGCTCTCTGGAAACACCATATATTTT.

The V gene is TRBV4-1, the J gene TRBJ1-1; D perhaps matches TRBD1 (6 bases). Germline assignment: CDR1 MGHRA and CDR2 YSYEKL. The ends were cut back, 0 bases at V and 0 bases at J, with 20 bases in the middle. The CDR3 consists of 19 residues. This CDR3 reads CASSQEEYGTRFMNTEAFF. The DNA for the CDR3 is TGCGCCAGCAGCCAAGAAGAGTACGGGACACGCTTCATGAACACTGAAGCTTTCTTT.

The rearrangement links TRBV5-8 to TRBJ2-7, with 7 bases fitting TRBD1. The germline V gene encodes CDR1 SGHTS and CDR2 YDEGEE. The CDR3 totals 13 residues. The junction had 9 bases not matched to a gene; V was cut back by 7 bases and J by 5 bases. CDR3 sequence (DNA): TGTGCCAGCGAACAGGGGTGGAACGACGAGCAGTACTTC. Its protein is CASEQGWNDEQYF.

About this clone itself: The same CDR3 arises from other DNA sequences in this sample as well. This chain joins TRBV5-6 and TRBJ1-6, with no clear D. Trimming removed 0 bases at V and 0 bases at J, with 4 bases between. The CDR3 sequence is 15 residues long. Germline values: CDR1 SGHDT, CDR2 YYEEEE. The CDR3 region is CASSLGSSYNSPLHF. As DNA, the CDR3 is TGTGCCAGCAGCTTGGGGAGCTCCTATAATTCACCCCTCCACTTT.

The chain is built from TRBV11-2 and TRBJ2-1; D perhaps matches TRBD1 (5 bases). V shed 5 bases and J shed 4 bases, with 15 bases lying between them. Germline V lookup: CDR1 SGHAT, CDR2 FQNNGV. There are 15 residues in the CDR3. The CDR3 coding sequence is TGTGCCAGCAGCAACCCCAGGACAATGTACAATGAGCAGTTCTTC. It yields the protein CASSNPRTMYNEQFF.